This TCR beta chain originates from a study of cytomegalovirus exposure and HLA in healthy donors. At the level of the study: T cells numbering about 200 million yielded some 100 million unique TCR beta sequences in an earlier analysis. Points from the study as a whole: Researchers reported in a later analysis that a missense DCLRE1C variant was tied to TCR beta V- and J-gene trimming. Some public TCRs appeared in many individuals, while most sequences were rare. In presence/absence analyses, roughly uniform sequencing depth across donors was assumed.

Points on this clone: Its cognate antigen is unknown.

This PCR relied on a set of 60 Vbeta primers and 13 Jbeta primers. Repertoires were generated with immunoSEQ multiplex PCR, while TCRdb's copy carries only in-frame clones and drops some. In the table there are over 150,000 clones, around 80% of which are singletons. Germline CDR1 and CDR2: SGHRS and YFSETQ. There are 15 residues in the CDR3. The J segment lost 3 bases and the V segment lost 0 bases, leaving 1 base of the junction unmatched. The sequence was collected from a man younger than 45 in good health and CMV-seropositive. The chain recombines TRBV5-1 with TRBJ1-1; the match to TRBD1 covers 11 bases. The sequenced sample was PBMCs. CDR3 nucleotide sequence: TGCGCCAGCAGCTTGGGGACAGGGGGCTACACTGAAGCTTTCTTT. Protein product: CASSLGTGGYTEAFF.